The next 32 T cell receptor beta chains were all read from a single sample in a study of cytomegalovirus exposure and HLA in healthy donors. Primers for the PCR totalled 60 Vbeta and 13 Jbeta. The table came from immunoSEQ multiplex PCR; TCRdb's copy has only in-frame clones and leaves some out. This sample has about 110,000 clones; 73% occur once, and the top ten carry under 9.5%. Sequencing was done on a sample of PBMCs. These receptors originate from a man aged 40-50 years in good health and CMV-seronegative.

Points on this clone: The junction departs from the called germline gene at one end, perhaps through a read error. Other nucleotide sequences from this sample produce the same CDR3. As DNA, the CDR3 is TGCGCCAGCAGCTTGGCGGGGACAGTTCGGAACACTGAAGCCTTCTTT. It specifies CASSLAGTVRNTEAFF. The rearrangement joins TRBV5-1 to TRBJ1-1; 7 bases are a match to TRBD1. Germline V gene lookup returns CDR1 SGHRS and CDR2 YFSETQ. The CDR3 is made up of 16 amino acids.

This chain connects TRBV30 to TRBJ1-6, with 9 positions matching TRBD1. With V trimmed by 3 bases and J by 14 bases, 11 bases remained unmatched. The CDR3 extends over 14 amino acids. The germline CDR1 and CDR2 sequences are GTSNPN and SVGIG (reference sequence). CDR3 sequence reads: CAWRGGTGPGTLHF. Here the CDR3 DNA reads TGTGCCTGGAGAGGGGGGACAGGGCCGGGGACCCTCCACTTT.

This chain joins TRBV4-2 and TRBJ2-3; 7 nucleotides agree with TRBD2. Germline CDR1 LGHNA, CDR2 YNFKEQ. V gave up 1 base and J gave up 2 bases; unmatched junction bases: 3. CDR3 length equals 15 residues. Here the CDR3 DNA reads TGTGCCAGCAGCCAAGTCGCGGGGGTCACAGATACGCAGTATTTT. It is translated as CASSQVAGVTDTQYF.

The chain joins TRBV7-9 to TRBJ1-1, with 7 bases fitting TRBD1. Trimming cost V 2 bases and J 2 bases; bases outside gene matches: 2. CDR1 is SEHNR, CDR2 FQNEAQ, per germline (reference sequence). The CDR3 is 14 residues long. The CDR3 DNA follows: TGTGCCAGCAGCTTACGGGACAGAAACACTGAAGCTTTCTTT. This translates into CASSLRDRNTEAFF.

The chain couples TRBV4-2 to TRBJ2-4; TRBD2 matches 7 bases. Germline CDR1 LGHNA, CDR2 YNFKEQ. J lost 7 bases, V lost 0 bases, and 9 bases had no gene match. The CDR3 covers 16 residues. CDR3 amino acids: CASSQEARGGRNIQYF. The CDR3, as DNA: TGTGCCAGCAGCCAAGAGGCCCGCGGGGGTAGGAACATTCAGTACTTC.

The chain employs TRBV15 and TRBJ2-3; weak D call: TRBD2 (5 bases). The CDR3 is 15 residues long. Germline-derived CDR1 and CDR2 are LNHNV and YYDKDF (reference sequence). V lost 5 bases, J lost 2 bases, and 14 bases lay in between. The CDR3 DNA follows: TGTGCCACCAGCCGCTTTCCGGGGTTCACAGATACGCAGTATTTT. Residues: CATSRFPGFTDTQYF. The entire variable domain, with the rest obtained from reference TRBV15 and TRBJ2-3, is as follows: DAMVIQNPRYQVTQFGKPVTLSCSQTLNHNVMYWYQQKSSQAPKLLFHYYDKDFNNEADTPDNFQSRRPNTSFCFLDIRSPGLGDTAMYLCATSRFPGFTDTQYFGPGTRLTVL.

V and J are TRBV28 and TRBJ2-5, with TRBD1 matching 9 bases. Trimming at V came to 5 bases and at J to 2 bases, leaving 15 bases not matched to a gene. This CDR3 region has 18 residues. Germline lookup yields CDR1 MDHEN and CDR2 SYDVKM. CDR3: CASSPDRGKGPWQETQYF. The CDR3 DNA sequence: TGTGCCAGCAGTCCGGACAGGGGAAAAGGACCGTGGCAAGAGACCCAGTACTTC.

V and J are TRBV5-4 and TRBJ1-5, with TRBD1 identical over 8 bases. This CDR3 has 14 amino acids. Germline V CDR1 and CDR2: SGHNT, YYREEE (reference sequence). V lost 2 bases, J lost 4 bases, and 2 bases stayed unmatched. The CDR3 loop reads CASSLQGVNQPQHF. In nucleotides, the CDR3 is TGTGCCAGCAGCTTACAGGGGGTAAATCAGCCCCAGCATTTT.

The chain joins TRBV19 to TRBJ2-7, with 7 nucleotides matching TRBD1. Germline CDR1 reads LNHDA; CDR2 reads SQIVND (reference sequence). The CDR3 is 13 amino acids. V lost 5 bases to trimming and J lost 5 bases; unmatched junction nucleotides: 6. CDR3 loop: CASSADRFHEQYF. As DNA, the CDR3 is TGTGCCAGTAGTGCGGACAGGTTTCACGAGCAGTACTTC.

V and J are TRBV14 and TRBJ1-1; D unresolved. V was clipped by 5 bases and J by 2 bases, with 12 bases between them. The CDR3 extends over 14 amino acids. Germline CDR1 is SGHDN and CDR2 is FVKESK. Here the CDR3 DNA reads TGTGCCAGCAGCTTCCCAGGTGGAAACACTGAAGCTTTCTTT. It encodes CASSFPGGNTEAFF.

The V call is TRBV5-6, the J call TRBJ1-4, with 7 bases lining up with TRBD1. Germline V gene data show CDR1 as SGHDT and CDR2 as YYEEEE. V lost 2 bases and J lost 10; bases outside the gene matches: 8. This CDR3 has 14 residues. CDR3: CASSLAQGDGKLFF. The CDR3 nucleotides read TGTGCCAGCAGCTTAGCGCAGGGGGATGGAAAACTGTTTTTT.

J is TRBJ2-1 and V is TRBV9, with 10 bases matching TRBD2. The CDR3 totals 17 residues. Germline V lookup: CDR1 SGDLS, CDR2 YYNGEE. The V and J ends lost 4 bases and 6 bases, in that order; junction bases with no gene match: 13. The CDR3 DNA follows: TGTGCCAGCAGCCCCCGGCGGGGTAGCGGGGGGATCAATGAGCAGTTCTTC. Its translation is CASSPRRGSGGINEQFF.

The gene calls are TRBV29-1 and TRBJ1-1; no definite D call. From germline, CDR1 is SQVTM and CDR2 ANQGSEA. Trimming shortened V by 4 bases and J by 3 bases, and 18 bases separated the two germline ends. The CDR3 spans 15 residues. Here the CDR3 DNA reads TGCAGCGTTGCACGCGGATCTTATGAAGACACTGAAGCTTTCTTT. This encodes CSVARGSYEDTEAFF.

The chain recombines TRBV7-3 with TRBJ1-1, with 7 bases fitting TRBD1. The length of the CDR3 is 16 residues. The ends lost 2 bases at V and 0 bases at J; junction bases unmatched: 6. Per germline, CDR1 SGHTA and CDR2 FQGTGA. CDR3 coding DNA: TGTGCCAGCAGCTTACGGGCTGACAGGGTGAACACTGAAGCTTTCTTT. This translates into CASSLRADRVNTEAFF. Full variable domain (missing parts from reference TRBV7-3 and TRBJ1-1): GAGVSQTPSNKVTEKGKYVELRCDPISGHTALYWYRQSLGQGPEFLIYFQGTGAADDSGLPNDRFFAVRPEGSVSTLKIQRTERGDSAVYLCASSLRADRVNTEAFFGQGTRLTVV.

This chain connects TRBV30 to TRBJ2-2; tentatively, D is TRBD2 (6 bases). Germline loops: CDR1 GTSNPN, CDR2 SVGIG (reference sequence). The CDR3 has 12 residues. Deletions cut 2 bases from V and 6 bases from J, with 7 bases between. The CDR3 nucleotides read TGTGCCTGGAGTACGGGGGCCGGGGAGCTGTTTTTT. This translates into CAWSTGAGELFF.

The genes are TRBV6-5 and TRBJ1-6; D is perhaps TRBD1 (6 bases). V shed 7 bases and J shed 0 bases, with 10 bases lying between them. CDR3 size: 15 residues. The V gene's germline CDR1 is MNHEY and CDR2 SVGAGI. This CDR3 reads CASKGGGSYNSPLHF. DNA for the CDR3: TGTGCCAGCAAGGGAGGGGGCTCCTATAATTCACCCCTCCACTTT.

The chain links TRBV10-3 to TRBJ1-5, with 9 bases identical to TRBD1. The germline gives CDR1 ENHRY, CDR2 SYGVKD. The CDR3 has 14 residues. V lost 6 bases, J lost 4 bases, and 4 bases stayed unmatched. The CDR3 sequence is CAISEQGANQPQHF. The CDR3 nucleotides read TGTGCCATCAGCGAACAGGGGGCGAATCAGCCCCAGCATTTT.

J is TRBJ2-1 and V is TRBV7-3; D gene unclear. CDR1 is SGHTA, CDR2 FQGTGA, per germline. V was shortened by 8 bases and J by 4 bases, with 18 bases between the two germline ends. The CDR3 has 15 residues. CDR3 in amino acids: CASAPSESRYNEQFF. DNA of the CDR3: TGTGCCAGCGCCCCGAGCGAGTCAAGGTACAATGAGCAGTTCTTC.

The CDR3 bases are TGCGCCAGCAGCCAAGTTTGGGACAGGGGGAATGAAAAACTGTTTTTT. Its translation is CASSQVWDRGNEKLFF. The gene calls are TRBV4-3 and TRBJ1-4; 11 nucleotides agree with TRBD1. CDR3 size: 16 residues. Germline assignment: CDR1 LGHNA and CDR2 YSLEER. V gave up 1 base and J gave up 5 bases; unmatched junction bases: 3.

V gene TRBV19 combines with J gene TRBJ1-2; D is ambiguous. V was pared by 3 bases and J by 2 bases, with 10 bases between. Looked up from germline, CDR1 is LNHDA and CDR2 is SQIVND (reference sequence). This CDR3 region has 14 residues. As DNA, the CDR3 is TGTGCCAGTAGTATTGTGGGCACCAACTATGGCTACACCTTC. Translation: CASSIVGTNYGYTF. Together with reference TRBV19 and TRBJ1-2, the CDR3 gives the full variable domain: DGGITQSPKYLFRKEGQNVTLSCEQNLNHDAMYWYRQDPGQGLRLIYYSQIVNDFQKGDIAEGYSVSREKKESFPLTVTSAQKNPTAFYLCASSIVGTNYGYTFGSGTRLTVV.

The rearrangement uses TRBV5-1 and TRBJ1-1; weak D call: TRBD1 (6 bases). The germline CDR1 and CDR2 sequences are SGHRS and YFSETQ. V dropped 3 bases and J dropped 4 bases, with 13 bases sitting between them. The length of the CDR3 is 14 residues. CDR3 sequence reads: CASSSRGGSTEAFF. CDR3 bases: TGCGCCAGCAGCTCGAGGGGGGGGTCCACTGAAGCTTTCTTT.

The chain carries TRBV6-1 and TRBJ1-2; 9 bases match TRBD1. From germline, CDR1 is MNHNS and CDR2 SASEGT. With V trimmed by 5 bases and J by 2 bases, 6 bases remained unmatched. The CDR3 spans 15 residues. The CDR3 DNA follows: TGTGCCAGCAGTCATCCCGGACAGGGGAACTATGGCTACACCTTC. Protein product: CASSHPGQGNYGYTF.

This clone was picked up a small number of times. This chain uses TRBV19 with TRBJ1-2; 9 bases are a match to TRBD1. CDR3 length equals 17 residues. Per the germline V gene, CDR1 is LNHDA and CDR2 is SQIVND (reference sequence). With V trimmed by 6 bases and J by 6 bases, 17 bases remained unmatched. CDR3 coding DNA: TGTGCCAGTAGAACGTCCGGGACAGGGAGCATTGGAGATGGCTACACCTTC. Translated, it gives CASRTSGTGSIGDGYTF. The complete variable domain, with remaining parts taken from reference TRBV19 and TRBJ1-2, reads DGGITQSPKYLFRKEGQNVTLSCEQNLNHDAMYWYRQDPGQGLRLIYYSQIVNDFQKGDIAEGYSVSREKKESFPLTVTSAQKNPTAFYLCASRTSGTGSIGDGYTFGSGTRLTVV.

The chain combines TRBV7-3 with TRBJ1-2; a weak D match, TRBD1 (5 bases). This CDR3 contains 15 residues. V lost 3 bases, J lost 4 bases, and 15 bases lay in between. The germline CDR1 and CDR2 sequences are SGHTA and FQGTGA. CDR3 residues: CASSLGSGQGYGYTF. CDR3 sequence (DNA): TGTGCCAGCAGCTTGGGGTCCGGGCAGGGCTATGGCTACACCTTC.

Here the CDR3 DNA reads TGTGCCAGCAGGACCACTAGCGGCTACGAGCAGTACTTC. Its protein product is CASRTTSGYEQYF. The chain carries TRBV6-4 and TRBJ2-7, with 8 bases aligning to TRBD2. This CDR3 is built from 13 residues. With 6 bases clipped from V and 3 bases from J, the junction kept 4 bases outside the gene matches. CDR1 is MRHNA, CDR2 SNTAGT, per germline.

There are a few counts of this clone. The V and J genes are TRBV5-4 and TRBJ2-3, with 10 bases that match TRBD2. The junction had 10 bases not matched to a gene; V was cut back by 4 bases and J by 5 bases. The CDR3 length is 16 residues. Germline CDR1 SGHNT, CDR2 YYREEE (reference sequence). CDR3 DNA: TGTGCCAGCAGCCCCGTTGCTAGCGGGGGCATAGATACGCAGTATTTT. It yields the protein CASSPVASGGIDTQYF.

The chain joins TRBV13 to TRBJ2-1, with D possibly being TRBD2 (5 bases). V was pared by 0 bases and J by 8 bases, with 14 bases between. The germline V gene encodes CDR1 PRHDT and CDR2 FYEKMQ (reference sequence). The CDR3 is 15 amino acids. The CDR3, as DNA: TGTGCCAGCAGCTTAGGGGAGGAGATAATCTATGAGCAGTTCTTC. It encodes CASSLGEEIIYEQFF.

The genes are TRBV10-3 and TRBJ2-1; D is possibly TRBD1 (5 bases). CDR1 and CDR2 from the germline V gene are ENHRY and SYGVKD. Trimming pared 10 bases from V and 8 bases from J, leaving 24 bases between. The CDR3 is 15 amino acids. The CDR3 sequence is CANRKGPLPRDEQFF. The DNA of the CDR3 is TGTGCCAACAGGAAGGGGCCTCTGCCTCGGGATGAGCAGTTCTTC.

The sample holds a few counts of this clone. The rearrangement joins TRBV25-1 to TRBJ1-5; TRBD1 agrees at 8 bases. Germline V CDR1 and CDR2: MGHDK, SYGVNS. The CDR3 length is 16 residues. Trimming took 4 bases from V and 0 from J; bases not matched to a gene: 5. As DNA, the CDR3 is TGTGCCAGCAGTGGCGGACAGGGTCATAGCAATCAGCCCCAGCATTTT. This encodes CASSGGQGHSNQPQHF.

This clone was detected only a few times. This chain joins TRBV10-3 and TRBJ2-3; 14 bases are shared with TRBD2. Germline V gives CDR1 ENHRY, CDR2 SYGVKD. Trimming cost V 6 bases and J 1 base; bases outside gene matches: 15. This CDR3 spans 20 amino acids. The DNA for the CDR3 is TGTGCCATCAGGGGGACTAGCGGGGGCCGAATGAGGCCCGGCACAGATACGCAGTATTTT. The encoded protein is CAIRGTSGGRMRPGTDTQYF.

The rearrangement joins TRBV9 to TRBJ1-1; 7 nucleotides line up with TRBD1. Germline V gene sequence: CDR1 SGDLS, CDR2 YYNGEE. This CDR3 is 14 amino acids long. Trimming at V came to 3 bases and at J to 4 bases, leaving 6 bases not matched to a gene. The CDR3 region has the DNA TGTGCCAGCAGCGAAATGACAGGGAGCACTGAAGCTTTCTTT. Amino acids: CASSEMTGSTEAFF.

This chain's CDR3 is CASSGEGSVSYEQYF. CDR3 in DNA: TGCGCCAGCAGCGGGGAGGGCTCCGTGTCCTACGAGCAGTACTTC. This chain joins TRBV5-1 and TRBJ2-7; 7 nucleotides line up with TRBD2. After removal of 4 bases from V and 1 base from J, the junction contained 8 bases not matched to a gene. Looked up from germline, CDR1 is SGHRS and CDR2 is YFSETQ. CDR3 size: 15 residues.